Here is one T cell receptor beta chain with its context. This record belongs to a study of blood T cell repertoires in COVID-19. At the level of the study: The analysed material was cDNA or gDNA that came from T cells, B-cell-depleted T cells, or PBMCs.

In the original analysis: Reference gene primers were amplified, and this amplification served to estimate nucleated cell counts. Produced via immunoSEQ multiplex PCR; TCRdb's table is partial and in-frame only. D and trimming come from the DNA, and the V and J calls and clone size come from that table. The sample yields 290,000 or so clones, around 89% seen once. Residents of about two dozen US areas, aged roughly 18 to 89 years, made up the participants. Cohorts were assigned according to the clinical history that participants reported. CDR1 and CDR2 (germline): LNHDA, SQIVND (reference sequence). The CDR3 runs to 15 residues. V lost 4 bases and J lost 3; bases outside the gene matches: 6.

The V call is TRBV19, the J call TRBJ1-5; 7 nucleotides line up with TRBD1. Sequencing input: PBMCs or T cells enriched from blood (not recorded which). The sequence came from a woman between 18 and 29 years old with acute COVID-19. CDR3 DNA: TGTGCCAGTAGTAAGGGACAGCTGAACAATCAGCCCCAGCATTTT. It yields the protein CASSKGQLNNQPQHF.